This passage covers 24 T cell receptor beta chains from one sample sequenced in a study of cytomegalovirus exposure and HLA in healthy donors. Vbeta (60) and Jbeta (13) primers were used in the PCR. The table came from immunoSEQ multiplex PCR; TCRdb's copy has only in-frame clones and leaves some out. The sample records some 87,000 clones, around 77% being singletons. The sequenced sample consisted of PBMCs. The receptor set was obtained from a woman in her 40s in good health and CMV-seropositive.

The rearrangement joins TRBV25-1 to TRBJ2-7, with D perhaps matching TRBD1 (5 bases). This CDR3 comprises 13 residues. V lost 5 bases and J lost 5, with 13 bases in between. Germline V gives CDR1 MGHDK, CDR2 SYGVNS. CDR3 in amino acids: CASSKDGRDEQYF. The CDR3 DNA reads TGTGCCAGCAGTAAAGACGGCAGGGACGAGCAGTACTTC.

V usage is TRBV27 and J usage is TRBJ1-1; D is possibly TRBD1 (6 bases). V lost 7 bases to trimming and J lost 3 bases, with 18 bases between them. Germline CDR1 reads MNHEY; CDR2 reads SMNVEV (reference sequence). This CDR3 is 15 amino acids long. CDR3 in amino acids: CASTSRAGADTEAFF. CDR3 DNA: TGTGCCAGCACCTCGCGTGCGGGGGCAGACACTGAAGCTTTCTTT.

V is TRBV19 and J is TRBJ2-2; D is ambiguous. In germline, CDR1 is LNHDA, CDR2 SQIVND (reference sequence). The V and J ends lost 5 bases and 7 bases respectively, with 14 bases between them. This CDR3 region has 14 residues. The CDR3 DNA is TGTGCCAGTAGTCTCCCCCTTGTGAGCGGGGAGCTGTTTTTT. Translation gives CASSLPLVSGELFF.

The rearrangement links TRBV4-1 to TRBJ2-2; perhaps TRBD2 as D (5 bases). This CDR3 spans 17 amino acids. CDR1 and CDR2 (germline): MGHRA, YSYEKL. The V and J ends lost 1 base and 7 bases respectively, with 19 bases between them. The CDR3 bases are TGCGCCAGCAGCCAAGCGGTCACAAGAGGGATACACGGGGAGCTGTTTTTT. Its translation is CASSQAVTRGIHGELFF.

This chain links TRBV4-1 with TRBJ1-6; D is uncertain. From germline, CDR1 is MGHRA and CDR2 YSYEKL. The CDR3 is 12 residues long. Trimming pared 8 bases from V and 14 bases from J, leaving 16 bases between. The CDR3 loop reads CASAALVGALHF. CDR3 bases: TGCGCCAGCGCAGCATTAGTAGGAGCCCTCCACTTT.

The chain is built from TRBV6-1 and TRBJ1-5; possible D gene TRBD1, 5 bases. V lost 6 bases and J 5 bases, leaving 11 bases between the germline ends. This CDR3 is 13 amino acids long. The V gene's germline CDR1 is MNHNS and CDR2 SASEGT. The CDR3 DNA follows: TGTGCCAGCAGATGGAAAGGGGATCAGCCCCAGCATTTT. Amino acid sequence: CASRWKGDQPQHF.

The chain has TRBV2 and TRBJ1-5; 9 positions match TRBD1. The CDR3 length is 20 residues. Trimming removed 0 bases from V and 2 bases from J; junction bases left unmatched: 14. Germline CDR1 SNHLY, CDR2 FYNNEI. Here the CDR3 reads CASSEARGQGMGARNQPQHF. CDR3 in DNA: TGTGCCAGCAGTGAAGCTAGAGGACAGGGGATGGGGGCTCGCAATCAGCCCCAGCATTTT.

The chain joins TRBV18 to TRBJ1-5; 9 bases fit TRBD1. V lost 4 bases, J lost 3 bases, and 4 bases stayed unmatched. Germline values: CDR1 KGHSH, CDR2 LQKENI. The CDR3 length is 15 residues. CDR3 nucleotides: TGTGCCAGCTCACATGACAGGGGGAACAATCAGCCCCAGCATTTT. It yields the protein CASSHDRGNNQPQHF.

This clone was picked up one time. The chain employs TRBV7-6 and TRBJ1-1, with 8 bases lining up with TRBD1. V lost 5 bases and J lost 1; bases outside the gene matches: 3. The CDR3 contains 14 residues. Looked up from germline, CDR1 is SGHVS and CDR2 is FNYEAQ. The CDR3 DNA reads TGTGCCAGCAGCGAAGGACAGGGGAACACTGAAGCTTTCTTT. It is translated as CASSEGQGNTEAFF.

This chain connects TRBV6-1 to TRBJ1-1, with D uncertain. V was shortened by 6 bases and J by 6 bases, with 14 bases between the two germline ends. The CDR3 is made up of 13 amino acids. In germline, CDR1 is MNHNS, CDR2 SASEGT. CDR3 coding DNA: TGTGCCAGCAGCCACACGGGGTTGGCTGAAGCTTTCTTT. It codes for CASSHTGLAEAFF.

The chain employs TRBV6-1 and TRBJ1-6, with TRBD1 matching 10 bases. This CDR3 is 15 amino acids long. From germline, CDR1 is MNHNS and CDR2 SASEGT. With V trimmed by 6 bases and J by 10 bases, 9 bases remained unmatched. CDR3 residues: CASSPGGTGVSPLHF. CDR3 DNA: TGTGCCAGCAGCCCTGGGGGGACAGGGGTATCACCCCTCCACTTT.

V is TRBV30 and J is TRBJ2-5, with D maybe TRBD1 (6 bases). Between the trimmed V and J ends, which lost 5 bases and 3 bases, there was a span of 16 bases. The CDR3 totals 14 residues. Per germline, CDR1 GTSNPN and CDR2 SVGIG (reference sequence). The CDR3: CAWGDKGLEETQYF. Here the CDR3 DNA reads TGTGCCTGGGGGGACAAAGGACTTGAAGAGACCCAGTACTTC.

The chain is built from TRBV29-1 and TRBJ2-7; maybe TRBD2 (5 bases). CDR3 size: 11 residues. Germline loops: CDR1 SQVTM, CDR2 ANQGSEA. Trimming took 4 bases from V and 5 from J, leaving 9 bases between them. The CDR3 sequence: CSVGGFDEQYF. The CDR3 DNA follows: TGCAGCGTTGGAGGGTTCGACGAGCAGTACTTC.

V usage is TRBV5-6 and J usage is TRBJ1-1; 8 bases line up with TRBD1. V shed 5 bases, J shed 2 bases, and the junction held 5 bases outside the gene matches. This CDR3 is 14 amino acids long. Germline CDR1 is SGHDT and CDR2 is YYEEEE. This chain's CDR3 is CASSPDRANTEAFF. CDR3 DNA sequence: TGTGCCAGCAGTCCGGACAGGGCCAACACTGAAGCTTTCTTT.

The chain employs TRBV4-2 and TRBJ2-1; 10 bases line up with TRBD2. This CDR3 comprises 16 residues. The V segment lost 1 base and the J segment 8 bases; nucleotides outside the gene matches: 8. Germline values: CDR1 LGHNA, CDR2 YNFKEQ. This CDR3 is CASSQGSGGASDEQFF. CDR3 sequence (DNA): TGTGCCAGCAGCCAAGGGAGCGGGGGGGCAAGCGATGAGCAGTTCTTC.

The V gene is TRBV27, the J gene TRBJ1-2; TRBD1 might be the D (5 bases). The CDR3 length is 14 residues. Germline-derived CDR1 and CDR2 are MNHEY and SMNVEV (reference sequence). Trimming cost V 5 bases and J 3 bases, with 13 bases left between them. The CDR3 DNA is TGTGCCAGCAGTCCGCCAGGGAAATACTATGGCTACACCTTC. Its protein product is CASSPPGKYYGYTF.

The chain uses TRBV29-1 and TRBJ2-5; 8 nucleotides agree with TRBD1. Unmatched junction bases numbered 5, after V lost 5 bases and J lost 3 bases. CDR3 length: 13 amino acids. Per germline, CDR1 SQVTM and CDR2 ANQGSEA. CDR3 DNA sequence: TGCAGCGTTAAAGCAGGGGGCGAAGAGACCCAGTACTTC. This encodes CSVKAGGEETQYF.

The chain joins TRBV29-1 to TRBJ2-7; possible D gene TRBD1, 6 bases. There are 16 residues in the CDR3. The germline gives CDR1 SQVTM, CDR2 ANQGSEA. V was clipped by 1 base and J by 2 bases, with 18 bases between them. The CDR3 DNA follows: TGCAGCGTTGAAGGCCACACCGGACAGTTTCCCTACGAGCAGTACTTC. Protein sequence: CSVEGHTGQFPYEQYF.

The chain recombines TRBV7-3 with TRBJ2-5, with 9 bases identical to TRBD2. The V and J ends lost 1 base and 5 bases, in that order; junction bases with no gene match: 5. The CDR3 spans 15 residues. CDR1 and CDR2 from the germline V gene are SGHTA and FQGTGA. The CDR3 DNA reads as TGTGCCAGCAGCTTAAGAGGCCTAGCGGGGGAGACCCAGTACTTC. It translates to CASSLRGLAGETQYF.

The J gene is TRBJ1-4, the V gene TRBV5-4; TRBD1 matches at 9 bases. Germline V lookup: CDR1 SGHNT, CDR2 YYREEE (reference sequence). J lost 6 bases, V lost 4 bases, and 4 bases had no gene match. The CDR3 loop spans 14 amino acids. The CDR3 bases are TGTGCCAGCAGCATAGGGACAGGGTATGAAAAACTGTTTTTT. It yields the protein CASSIGTGYEKLFF.

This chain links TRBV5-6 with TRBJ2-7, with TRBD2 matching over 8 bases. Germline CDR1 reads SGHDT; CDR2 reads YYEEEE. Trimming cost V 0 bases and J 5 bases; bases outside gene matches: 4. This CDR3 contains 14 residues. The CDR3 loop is CASSLVGGVHEQYF. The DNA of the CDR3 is TGTGCCAGCAGCTTGGTCGGGGGGGTTCACGAGCAGTACTTC.

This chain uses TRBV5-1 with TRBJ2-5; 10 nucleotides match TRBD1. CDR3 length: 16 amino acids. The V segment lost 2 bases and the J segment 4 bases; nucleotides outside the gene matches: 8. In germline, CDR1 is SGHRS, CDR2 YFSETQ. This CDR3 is CASSLTGTGVLETQYF. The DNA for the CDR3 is TGCGCCAGCAGCTTAACCGGGACAGGGGTATTAGAGACCCAGTACTTC.

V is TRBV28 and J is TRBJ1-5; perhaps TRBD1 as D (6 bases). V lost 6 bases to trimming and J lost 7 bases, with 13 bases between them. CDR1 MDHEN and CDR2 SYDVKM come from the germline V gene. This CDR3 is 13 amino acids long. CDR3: CASRLLQGQPQHF. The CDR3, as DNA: TGTGCCAGCAGGTTACTCCAGGGGCAGCCCCAGCATTTT.

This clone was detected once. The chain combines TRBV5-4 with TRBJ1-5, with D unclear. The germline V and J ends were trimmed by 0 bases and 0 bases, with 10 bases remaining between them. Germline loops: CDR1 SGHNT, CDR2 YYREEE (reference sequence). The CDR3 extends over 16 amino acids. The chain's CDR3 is CASSLGGDRSNQPQHF. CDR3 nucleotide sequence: TGTGCCAGCAGCTTGGGCGGGGATCGTAGCAATCAGCCCCAGCATTTT.